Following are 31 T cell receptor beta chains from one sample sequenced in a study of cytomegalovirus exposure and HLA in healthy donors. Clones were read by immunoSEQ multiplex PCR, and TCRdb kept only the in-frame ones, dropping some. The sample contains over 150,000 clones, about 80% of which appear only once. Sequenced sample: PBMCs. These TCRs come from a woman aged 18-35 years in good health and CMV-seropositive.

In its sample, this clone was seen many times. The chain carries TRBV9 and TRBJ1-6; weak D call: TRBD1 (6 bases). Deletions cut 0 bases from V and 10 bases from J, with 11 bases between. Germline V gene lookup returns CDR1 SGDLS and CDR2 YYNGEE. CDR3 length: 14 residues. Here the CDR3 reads CASSVEGDRSPLHF. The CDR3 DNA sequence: TGTGCCAGCAGCGTAGAGGGGGATCGATCACCCCTCCACTTT.

Here the CDR3 reads CASSNQAGVADTQYF. CDR3 bases: TGTGCCAGCAGTAATCAAGCGGGGGTAGCAGATACGCAGTATTTT. The chain combines TRBV6-4 with TRBJ2-3, with TRBD2 matching 8 bases. Trimming at V came to 5 bases and at J to 4 bases, leaving 8 bases not matched to a gene. CDR3 length: 15 amino acids. Germline lookup yields CDR1 MRHNA and CDR2 SNTAGT.

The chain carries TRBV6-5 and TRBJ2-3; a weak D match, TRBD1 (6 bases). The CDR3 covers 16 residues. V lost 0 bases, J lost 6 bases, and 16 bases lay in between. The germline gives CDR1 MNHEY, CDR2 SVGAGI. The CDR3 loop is CASSYSLGQGLDTQYF. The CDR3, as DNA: TGTGCCAGCAGTTACTCGCTGGGGCAGGGGCTGGATACGCAGTATTTT.

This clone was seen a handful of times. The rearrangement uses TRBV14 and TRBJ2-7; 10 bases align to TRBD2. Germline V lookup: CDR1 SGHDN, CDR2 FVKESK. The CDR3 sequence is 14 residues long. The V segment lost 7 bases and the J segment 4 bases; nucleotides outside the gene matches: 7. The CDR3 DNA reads TGTGCCAGCAACCTAGCGGGGGATAATTACGAGCAGTACTTC. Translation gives CASNLAGDNYEQYF.

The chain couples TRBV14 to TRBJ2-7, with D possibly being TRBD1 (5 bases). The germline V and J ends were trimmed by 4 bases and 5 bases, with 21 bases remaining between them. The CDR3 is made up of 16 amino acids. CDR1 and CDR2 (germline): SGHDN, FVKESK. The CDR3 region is CASSPHEWQGTHEQYF. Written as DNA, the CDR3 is TGTGCCAGCAGCCCCCATGAATGGCAGGGCACCCACGAGCAGTACTTC.

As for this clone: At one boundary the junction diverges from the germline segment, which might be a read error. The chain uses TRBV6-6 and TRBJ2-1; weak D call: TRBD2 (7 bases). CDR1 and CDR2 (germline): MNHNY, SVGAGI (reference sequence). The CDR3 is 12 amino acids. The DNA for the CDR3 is TGTGCCAGCAGCCCGGGGGGAGGGGGTTCGATCTTC. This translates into CASSPGGGGSIF.

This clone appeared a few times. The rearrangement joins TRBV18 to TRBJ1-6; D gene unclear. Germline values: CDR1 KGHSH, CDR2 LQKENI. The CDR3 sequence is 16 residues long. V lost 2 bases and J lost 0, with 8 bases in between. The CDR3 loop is CASSPDVSSYNSPLHF. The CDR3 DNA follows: TGTGCCAGCTCACCAGATGTTAGCTCCTATAATTCACCCCTCCACTTT.

CDR3 residues: CATSREKLAGPAGGQYF. The DNA for the CDR3 is TGTGCCACCAGCAGAGAGAAATTAGCGGGGCCGGCAGGGGGGCAGTATTTT. J is TRBJ2-3 and V is TRBV15; D is possibly TRBD2 (8 bases). CDR1 and CDR2 (germline): LNHNV, YYDKDF (reference sequence). V dropped 0 bases and J dropped 11 bases, with 24 bases sitting between them. This CDR3 comprises 17 residues.

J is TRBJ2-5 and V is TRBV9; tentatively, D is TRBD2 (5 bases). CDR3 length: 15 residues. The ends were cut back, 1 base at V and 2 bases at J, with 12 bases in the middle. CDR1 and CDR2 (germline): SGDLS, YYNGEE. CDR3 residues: CASSVTGNLQETQYF. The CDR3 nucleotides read TGTGCCAGCAGCGTAACGGGAAATCTACAAGAGACCCAGTACTTC.

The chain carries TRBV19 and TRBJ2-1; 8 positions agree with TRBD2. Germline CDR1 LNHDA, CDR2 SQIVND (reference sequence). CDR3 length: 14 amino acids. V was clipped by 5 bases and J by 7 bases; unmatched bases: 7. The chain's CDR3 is CASSPGTSSNEQFF. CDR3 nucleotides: TGTGCCAGTAGTCCAGGGACTAGTTCAAATGAGCAGTTCTTC.

CDR3 DNA: TGCAGCGTTGAAGATCAAAGACAGGGCGGCTACACCTTC. Its protein is CSVEDQRQGGYTF. The V gene is TRBV29-1, the J gene TRBJ1-2; TRBD1 agrees at 7 bases. Unmatched junction bases numbered 6, after V lost 0 bases and J lost 8 bases. Germline V CDR1 and CDR2: SQVTM, ANQGSEA. This CDR3 region has 13 residues.

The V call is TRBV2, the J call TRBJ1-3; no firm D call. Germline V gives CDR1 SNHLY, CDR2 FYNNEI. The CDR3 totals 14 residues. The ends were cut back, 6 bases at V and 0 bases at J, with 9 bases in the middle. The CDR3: CASRGGDSGNTIYF. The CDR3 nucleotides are TGTGCCAGCAGGGGAGGAGACTCTGGAAACACCATATATTTT.

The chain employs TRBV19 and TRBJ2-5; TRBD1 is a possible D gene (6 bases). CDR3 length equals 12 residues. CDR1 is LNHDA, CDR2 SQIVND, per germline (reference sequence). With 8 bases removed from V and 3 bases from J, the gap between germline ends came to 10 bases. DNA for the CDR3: TGTGCCAGTGGAGAGGGGGAAGAGACCCAGTACTTC. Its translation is CASGEGEETQYF.

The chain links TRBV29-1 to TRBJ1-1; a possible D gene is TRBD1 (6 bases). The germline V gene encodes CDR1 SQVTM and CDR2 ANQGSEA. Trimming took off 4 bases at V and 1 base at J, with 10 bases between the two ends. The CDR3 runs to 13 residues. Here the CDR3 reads CSVGSGANTEAFF. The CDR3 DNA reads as TGCAGCGTTGGTTCAGGGGCGAACACTGAAGCTTTCTTT.

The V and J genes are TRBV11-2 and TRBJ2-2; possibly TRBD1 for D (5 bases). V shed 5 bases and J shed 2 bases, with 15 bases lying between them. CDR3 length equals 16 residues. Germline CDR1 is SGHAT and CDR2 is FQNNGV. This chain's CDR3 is CASSPWSRANTGELFF. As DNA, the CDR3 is TGTGCCAGCAGCCCTTGGTCCAGGGCTAACACCGGGGAGCTGTTTTTT.

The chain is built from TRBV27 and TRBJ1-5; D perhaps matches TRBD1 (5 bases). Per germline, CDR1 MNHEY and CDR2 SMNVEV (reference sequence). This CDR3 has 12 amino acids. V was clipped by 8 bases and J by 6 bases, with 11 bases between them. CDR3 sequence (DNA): TGTGCCAGCGGTAAAGGGGTTCAGCCCCAGCATTTT. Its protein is CASGKGVQPQHF.

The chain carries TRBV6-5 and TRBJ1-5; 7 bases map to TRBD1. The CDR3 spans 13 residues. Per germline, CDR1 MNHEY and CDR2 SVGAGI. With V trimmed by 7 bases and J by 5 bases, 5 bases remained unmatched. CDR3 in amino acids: CASTKGAYQPQHF. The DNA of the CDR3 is TGTGCCAGCACAAAGGGGGCTTATCAGCCCCAGCATTTT.

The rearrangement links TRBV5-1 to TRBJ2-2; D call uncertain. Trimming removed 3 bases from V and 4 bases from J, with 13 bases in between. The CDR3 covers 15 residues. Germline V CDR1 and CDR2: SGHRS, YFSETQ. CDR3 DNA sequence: TGCGCCAGCAGCTCCCCCGTGACTGGCACCGGGGAGCTGTTTTTT. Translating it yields CASSSPVTGTGELFF.

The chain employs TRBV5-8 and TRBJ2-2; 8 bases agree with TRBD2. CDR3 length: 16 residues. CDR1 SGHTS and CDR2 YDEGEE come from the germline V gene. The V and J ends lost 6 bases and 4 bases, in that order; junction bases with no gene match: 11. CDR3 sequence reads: CASTPGLRGVTGELFF. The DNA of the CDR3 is TGTGCCAGCACCCCGGGGTTGCGGGGGGTCACCGGGGAGCTGTTTTTT. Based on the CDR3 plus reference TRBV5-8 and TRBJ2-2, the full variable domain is EAGVTQSPTHLIKTRGQQATLRCSPISGHTSVYWYQQALGLGLQFLLWYDEGEERNRGNFPPRFSGRQFPNYSSELNVNALELEDSALYLCASTPGLRGVTGELFFGEGSRLTVL.

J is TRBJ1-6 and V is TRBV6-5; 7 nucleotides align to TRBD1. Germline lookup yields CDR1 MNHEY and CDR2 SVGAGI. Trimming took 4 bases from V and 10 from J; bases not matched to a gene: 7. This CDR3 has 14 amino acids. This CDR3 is CASSSTGPRSPLHF. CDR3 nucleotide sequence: TGTGCCAGCAGTTCGACAGGGCCGCGATCACCCCTCCACTTT.

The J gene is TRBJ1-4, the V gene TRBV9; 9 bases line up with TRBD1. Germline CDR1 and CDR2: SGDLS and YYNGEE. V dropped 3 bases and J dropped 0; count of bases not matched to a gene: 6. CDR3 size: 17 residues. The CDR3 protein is CASSEGTGTATNEKLFF. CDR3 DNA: TGTGCCAGCAGCGAAGGGACAGGGACCGCAACTAATGAAAAACTGTTTTTT.

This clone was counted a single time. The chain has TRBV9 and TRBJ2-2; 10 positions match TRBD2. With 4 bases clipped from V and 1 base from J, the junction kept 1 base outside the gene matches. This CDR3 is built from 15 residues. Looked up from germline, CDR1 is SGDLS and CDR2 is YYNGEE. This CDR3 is CASSPSGGNTGELFF. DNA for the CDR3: TGTGCCAGCAGCCCTAGCGGGGGGAACACCGGGGAGCTGTTTTTT.

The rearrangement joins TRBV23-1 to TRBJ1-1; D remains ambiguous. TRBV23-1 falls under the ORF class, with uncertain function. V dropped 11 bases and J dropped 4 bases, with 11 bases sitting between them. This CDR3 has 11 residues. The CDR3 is CAYEGGTEAFF. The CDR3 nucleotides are TGCGCCTACGAGGGAGGCACTGAAGCTTTCTTT.

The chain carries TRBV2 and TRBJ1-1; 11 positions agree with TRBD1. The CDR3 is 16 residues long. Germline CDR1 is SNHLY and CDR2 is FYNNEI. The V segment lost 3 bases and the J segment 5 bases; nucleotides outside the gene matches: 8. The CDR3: CASSDSGTGGGTEAFF. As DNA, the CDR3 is TGTGCCAGCAGTGATTCTGGGACAGGGGGTGGAACTGAAGCTTTCTTT.

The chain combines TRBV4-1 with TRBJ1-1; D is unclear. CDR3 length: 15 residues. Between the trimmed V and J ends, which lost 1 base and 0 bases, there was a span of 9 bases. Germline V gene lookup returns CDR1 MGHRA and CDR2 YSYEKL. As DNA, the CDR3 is TGCGCCAGCAGCCAAGCAGCGCCAATGAACACTGAAGCTTTCTTT. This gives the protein CASSQAAPMNTEAFF.

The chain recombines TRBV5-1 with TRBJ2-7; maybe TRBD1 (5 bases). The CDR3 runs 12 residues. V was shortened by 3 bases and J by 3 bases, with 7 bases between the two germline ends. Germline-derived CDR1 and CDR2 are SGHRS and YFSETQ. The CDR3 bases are TGCGCCAGCAGCTCGACAGACTACGAGCAGTACTTC. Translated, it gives CASSSTDYEQYF. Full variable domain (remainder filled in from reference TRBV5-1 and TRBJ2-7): KAGVTQTPRYLIKTRGQQVTLSCSPISGHRSVSWYQQTPGQGLQFLFEYFSETQRNKGNFPGRFSGRQFSNSRSEMNVSTLELGDSALYLCASSSTDYEQYFGPGTRLTVT.

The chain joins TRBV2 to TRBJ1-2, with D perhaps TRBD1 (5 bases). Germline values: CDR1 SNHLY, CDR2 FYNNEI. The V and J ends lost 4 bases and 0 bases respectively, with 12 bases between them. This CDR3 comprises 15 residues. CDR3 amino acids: CASSVMGGTNYGYTF. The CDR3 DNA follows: TGTGCCAGCAGTGTCATGGGGGGGACTAACTATGGCTACACCTTC. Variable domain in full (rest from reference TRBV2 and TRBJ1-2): EPEVTQTPSHQVTQMGQEVILRCVPISNHLYFYWYRQILGQKVEFLVSFYNNEISEKSEIFDDQFSVERPDGSNFTLKIRSTKLEDSAMYFCASSVMGGTNYGYTFGSGTRLTVV.

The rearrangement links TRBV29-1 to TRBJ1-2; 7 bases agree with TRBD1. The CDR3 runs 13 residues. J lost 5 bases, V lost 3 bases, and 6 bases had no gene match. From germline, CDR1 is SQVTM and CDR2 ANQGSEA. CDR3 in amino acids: CSVEATGTYGYTF. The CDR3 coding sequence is TGCAGCGTTGAGGCGACAGGGACGTATGGCTACACCTTC.

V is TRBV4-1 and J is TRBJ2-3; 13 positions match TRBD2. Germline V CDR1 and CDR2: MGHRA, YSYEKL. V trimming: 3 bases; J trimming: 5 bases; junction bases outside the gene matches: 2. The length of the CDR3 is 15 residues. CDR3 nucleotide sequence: TGCGCCAGCAGCCATCGGACTAGCGGGGGAGATACGCAGTATTTT. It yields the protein CASSHRTSGGDTQYF.

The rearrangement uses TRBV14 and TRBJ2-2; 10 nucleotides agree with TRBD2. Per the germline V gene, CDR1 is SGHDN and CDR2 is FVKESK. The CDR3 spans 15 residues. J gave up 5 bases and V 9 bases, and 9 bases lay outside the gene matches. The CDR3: CARPSGGARTGELFF. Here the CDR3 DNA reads TGTGCCAGACCCAGCGGGGGGGCCCGGACCGGGGAGCTGTTTTTT.

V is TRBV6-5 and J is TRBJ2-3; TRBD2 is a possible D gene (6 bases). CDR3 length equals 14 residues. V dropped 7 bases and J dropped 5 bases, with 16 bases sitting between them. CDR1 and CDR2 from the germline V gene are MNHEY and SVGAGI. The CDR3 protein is CASKVPGDRDTQYF. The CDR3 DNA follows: TGTGCCAGCAAGGTTCCGGGGGATAGAGATACGCAGTATTTT.